The T cell receptor beta chain under discussion was sequenced for a study of shared clonotypes between healthy human individuals. Unmatched junction bases numbered 5, after V lost 3 bases and J lost 7 bases. Germline V gene data show CDR1 as SGHRS and CDR2 as YFSETQ. CDR3 length: 16 amino acids. This clone was seen a single time. Its specificity is not known. Study-wide results and caveats: Sequencing depth was predicted to influence how clonotypes are shared among donors.

Data came from immunoSEQ multiplex PCR; TCRdb stores just in-frame clones and leaves some out. Here the sample spans 1.4 million or so clones, less than 99% being singletons. This receptor was taken from a man aged 25-40 years in good health. This rearrangement joins TRBV5-1 to TRBJ2-2; TRBD2 matches at 14 bases. Sequencing was performed on naive CD4+ T cells sorted from blood. Subset defined: CD45RA+ positively selected. The CDR3 region is CASSSGLAGGNGELFF. The CDR3 DNA is TGCGCCAGCAGCTCCGGACTAGCGGGAGGTAACGGGGAGCTGTTTTTT.